Sequencing of this TCR beta chain was carried out in a study of Ad26.COV2.S vaccination and SARS-CoV-2 variants. Treatment of the sample: 15 to 20 received Ad26.COV2.S at low or high dose, single or two shots; about 5 received placebo; per-sample allocation not given. Day 63 after the first vaccine or placebo injection was the time point for sampling. Built on an Ad26 vector, the vaccine expressed Wuhan-strain SARS-CoV-2 spike. The CDR3 spans 13 residues. CDR1 is KGHSH, CDR2 LQKENI, per germline. Trimming pared 3 bases from V and 3 bases from J, leaving 8 bases between. The method was immunoSEQ multiplex PCR; TCRdb's version includes in-frame clones alone and lacks a portion of them. The profile shows fewer than 500,000 clones, more than 80% of them singletons.

This sequence joins TRBV18 and TRBJ1-2; D remains ambiguous. This specimen was peripheral blood, taken in a trial of Ad26.COV2.S vaccine versus placebo. This TCR derives from a person between 18 and 65 years old who received the Ad26.COV2.S COVID-19 vaccine or a placebo. The DNA of the CDR3 is TGTGCCAGCTCACCCGAAACAGACTATGGCTACACCTTC. Its protein is CASSPETDYGYTF.